Below are 10 T cell receptor beta chains sequenced from a single sample in a study of vaccination effects on CD4 cells after COVID-19. Sequencing in the ViraFEST assay came after antigen-specific CD4+ T cells had been expanded with viral peptide pools, which were used to stimulate PBMC. Following 10 days of culture, CD4+ T cells were isolated. People in the vaccine group had not been infected with SARS-CoV-2 before, and their nucleocapsid antibodies were negative. The data were produced by immunoSEQ multiplex PCR, yet TCRdb's version contains in-frame clones alone and is incomplete. The repertoire holds about 40,000 clones, with 60% to 80% as singletons. No cognate antigen is known for these TCRs. Source: CD4+ T cells from PBMCs cultured with HCoV-OC43 spike peptides, taken before COVID-19 vaccination. Subset meaning: HCoV-OC43 spike overlapping peptide pool stimulation. The receptors here all came from a human donor who received a COVID-19 vaccine.

The chain couples TRBV24-1 to TRBJ2-3, with D possibly being TRBD1 (7 bases). The germline CDR1 and CDR2 sequences are KGHDR and SFDVKD. The CDR3 contains 13 residues. The V end was cut by 2 bases, the J end by 6 bases, with 8 bases between. For the CDR3, the DNA is TGTGCCACCAGTGATTCAGGGGGGGATACGCAGTATTTT. This translates into CATSDSGGDTQYF.

V gene TRBV5-1 combines with J gene TRBJ2-7; no firm D call. Germline V lookup: CDR1 SGHRS, CDR2 YFSETQ. The CDR3 sequence is 16 residues long. V lost 0 bases to trimming and J lost 4 bases, with 17 bases between them. CDR3 sequence: CASSLAAQPVEYEQYF. The CDR3 DNA sequence: TGCGCCAGCAGCTTGGCCGCGCAGCCCGTAGAATACGAGCAGTACTTC. Full variable domain (outside the CDR3, taken from reference TRBV5-1 and TRBJ2-7): KAGVTQTPRYLIKTRGQQVTLSCSPISGHRSVSWYQQTPGQGLQFLFEYFSETQRNKGNFPGRFSGRQFSNSRSEMNVSTLELGDSALYLCASSLAAQPVEYEQYFGPGTRLTVT.

The gene calls are TRBV5-1 and TRBJ2-5; TRBD1 agrees at 7 bases. The CDR3 totals 14 residues. Germline V lookup: CDR1 SGHRS, CDR2 YFSETQ. V trimming: 3 bases; J trimming: 2 bases; junction bases outside the gene matches: 4. The CDR3, as DNA: TGCGCCAGCAGCTGGGACAGCGCTCAAGAGACCCAGTACTTC. It translates to CASSWDSAQETQYF.

The chain carries TRBV5-1 and TRBJ2-3; D not resolved. The CDR3 runs to 15 residues. CDR1 is SGHRS and CDR2 is YFSETQ in the germline V gene. Deletions cut 1 base from V and 0 bases from J, with 9 bases between. CDR3 in DNA: TGCGCCAGCAGCTTGCAGAGATCTAGCACAGATACGCAGTATTTT. The encoded protein is CASSLQRSSTDTQYF.

The rearrangement joins TRBV18 to TRBJ1-5, with TRBD1 matching over 7 bases. Germline V CDR1 and CDR2: KGHSH, LQKENI. Trimming took 3 bases from V and 2 from J; bases not matched to a gene: 10. This CDR3 is built from 17 residues. CDR3: CASSPSTQGWGNQPQHF. CDR3 nucleotides: TGTGCCAGCTCACCCTCGACACAGGGGTGGGGCAATCAGCCCCAGCATTTT.

The rearrangement links TRBV29-1 to TRBJ2-2; TRBD1 matches 8 bases. From germline, CDR1 is SQVTM and CDR2 ANQGSEA. Trimming at V came to 7 bases and at J to 4 bases, leaving 5 bases not matched to a gene. CDR3 length: 13 amino acids. The CDR3 spells CSASGTGTGELFF. CDR3 DNA: TGCAGCGCCTCCGGGACAGGCACCGGGGAGCTGTTTTTT.

This clone was counted a few times. This rearrangement joins TRBV15 to TRBJ2-7; perhaps TRBD2 as D (6 bases). The CDR3 contains 14 residues. In germline, CDR1 is LNHNV, CDR2 YYDKDF (reference sequence). Trimming stripped 5 bases from V and 0 bases from J, with 11 bases between. The CDR3 DNA sequence: TGTGCCACCAGCCGGGAGACCAGCTCCTACGAGCAGTACTTC. Its protein is CATSRETSSYEQYF.

CDR3 sequence reads: CASSPRGTTDTQYF. DNA for the CDR3: TGTGCCAGCAGCCCGAGGGGCACCACAGATACGCAGTATTTT. The chain has TRBV5-4 and TRBJ2-3; tentatively, D is TRBD1 or TRBD2 (5 bases each). This CDR3 is built from 14 residues. With 4 bases removed from V and 2 bases from J, the gap between germline ends came to 11 bases. From germline, CDR1 is SGHNT and CDR2 YYREEE (reference sequence). Full variable domain (rest looked up from reference TRBV5-4 and TRBJ2-3): ETGVTQSPTHLIKTRGQQVTLRCSSQSGHNTVSWYQQALGQGPQFIFQYYREEENGRGNFPPRFSGLQFPNYSSELNVNALELDDSALYLCASSPRGTTDTQYFGPGTRLTVL.

This clone turned up a few times. The chain carries TRBV9 and TRBJ2-3; 10 bases line up with TRBD1. The germline V gene has CDR1 SGDLS and CDR2 YYNGEE. With V trimmed by 1 base and J by 0 bases, 2 bases remained unmatched. There are 16 residues in the CDR3. The CDR3 DNA reads as TGTGCCAGCAGCGTAAGACAGGGGGCTAGCACAGATACGCAGTATTTT. This encodes CASSVRQGASTDTQYF.

V and J are TRBV6-5 and TRBJ2-7; 7 positions match TRBD1. Germline V lookup: CDR1 MNHEY, CDR2 SVGAGI. The J segment lost 6 bases and the V segment lost 4 bases, leaving 9 bases of the junction unmatched. CDR3 size: 14 residues. CDR3: CASSSLQTGFEQYF. CDR3 bases: TGTGCCAGCAGTTCCCTCCAGACAGGGTTCGAGCAGTACTTC.